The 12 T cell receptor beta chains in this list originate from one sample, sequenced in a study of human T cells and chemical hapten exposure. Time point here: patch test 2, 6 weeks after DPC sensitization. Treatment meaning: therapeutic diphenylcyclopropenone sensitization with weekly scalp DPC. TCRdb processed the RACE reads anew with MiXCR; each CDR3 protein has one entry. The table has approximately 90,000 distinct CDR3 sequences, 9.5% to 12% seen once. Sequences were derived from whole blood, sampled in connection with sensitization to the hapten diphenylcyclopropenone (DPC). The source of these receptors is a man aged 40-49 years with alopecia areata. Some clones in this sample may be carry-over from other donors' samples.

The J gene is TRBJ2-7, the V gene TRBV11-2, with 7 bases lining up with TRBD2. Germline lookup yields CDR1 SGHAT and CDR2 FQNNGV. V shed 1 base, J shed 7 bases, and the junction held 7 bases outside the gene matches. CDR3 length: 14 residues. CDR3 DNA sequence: TGTGCCAGCAGCTTAGGGCTAGCGGCGGGAGAGCAGTACGTC. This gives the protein CASSLGLAAGEQYV.

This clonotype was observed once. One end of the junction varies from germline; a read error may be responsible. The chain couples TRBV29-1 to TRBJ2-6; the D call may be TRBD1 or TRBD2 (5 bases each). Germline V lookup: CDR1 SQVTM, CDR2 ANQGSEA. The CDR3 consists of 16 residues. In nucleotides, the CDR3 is TGCAGCGTAAGTCGAGGGGAAGGAGCTGGGGCCAACGTCCCGACTTTC. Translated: CSVSRGEGAGANVPTF.

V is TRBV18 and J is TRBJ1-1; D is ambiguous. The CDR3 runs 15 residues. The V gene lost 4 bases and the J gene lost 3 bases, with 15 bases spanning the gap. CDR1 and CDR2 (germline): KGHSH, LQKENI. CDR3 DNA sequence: TGTGCCAGCTCACTGGAACGAGAGGGCTACACTGAAGCTTTCTTT. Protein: CASSLEREGYTEAFF.

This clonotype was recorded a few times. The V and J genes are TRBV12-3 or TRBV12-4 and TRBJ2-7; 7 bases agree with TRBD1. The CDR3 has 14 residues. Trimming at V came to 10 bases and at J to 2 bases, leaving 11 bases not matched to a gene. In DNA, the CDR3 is TGTGCCATTATACCGACAGGGCCTCCCTACGAGCAGTACTTC. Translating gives CAIIPTGPPYEQYF.

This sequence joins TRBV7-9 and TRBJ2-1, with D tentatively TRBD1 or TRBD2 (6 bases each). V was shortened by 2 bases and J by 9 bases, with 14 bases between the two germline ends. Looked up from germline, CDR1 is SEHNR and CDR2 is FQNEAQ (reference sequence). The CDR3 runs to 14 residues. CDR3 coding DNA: TGTGCCAGCAGCTTAAAGGGGGGCCATACTGAGCAGTTCTTC. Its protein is CASSLKGGHTEQFF.

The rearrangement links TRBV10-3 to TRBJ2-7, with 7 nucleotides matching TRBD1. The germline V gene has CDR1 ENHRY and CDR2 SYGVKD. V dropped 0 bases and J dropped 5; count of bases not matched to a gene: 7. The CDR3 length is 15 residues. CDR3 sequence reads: CAISESSQGVHEQYF. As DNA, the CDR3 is TGTGCCATCAGTGAGTCTAGCCAGGGGGTCCACGAGCAGTACTTC.

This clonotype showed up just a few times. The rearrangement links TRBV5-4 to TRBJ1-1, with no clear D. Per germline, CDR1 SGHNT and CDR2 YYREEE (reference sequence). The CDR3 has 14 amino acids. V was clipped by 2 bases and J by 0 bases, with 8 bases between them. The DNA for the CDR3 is TGTGCCAGCAGCTTAGAACAGATGAACACTGAAGCTTTCTTT. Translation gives CASSLEQMNTEAFF.

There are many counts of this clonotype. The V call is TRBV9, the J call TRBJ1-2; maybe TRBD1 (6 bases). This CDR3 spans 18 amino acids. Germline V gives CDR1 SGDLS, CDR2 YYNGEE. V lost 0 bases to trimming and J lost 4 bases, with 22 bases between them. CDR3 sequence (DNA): TGTGCCAGCAGCGTAGACCCGGAACAGGGTCCCGGTCCCTATGGCTACACCTTC. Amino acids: CASSVDPEQGPGPYGYTF.

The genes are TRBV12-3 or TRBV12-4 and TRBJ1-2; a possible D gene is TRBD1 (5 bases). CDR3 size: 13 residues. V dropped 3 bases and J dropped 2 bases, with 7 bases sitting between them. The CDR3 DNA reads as TGTGCCAGCAGTTTGACAGCAAACTATGGCTACACCTTC. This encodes CASSLTANYGYTF.

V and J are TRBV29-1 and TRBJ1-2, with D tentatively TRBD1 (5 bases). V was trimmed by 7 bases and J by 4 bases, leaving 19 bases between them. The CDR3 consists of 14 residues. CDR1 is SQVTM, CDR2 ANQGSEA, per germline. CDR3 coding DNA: TGCAGCGAGATCCGGGACCCCGTCGGCTATGGCTACACCTTC. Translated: CSEIRDPVGYGYTF.

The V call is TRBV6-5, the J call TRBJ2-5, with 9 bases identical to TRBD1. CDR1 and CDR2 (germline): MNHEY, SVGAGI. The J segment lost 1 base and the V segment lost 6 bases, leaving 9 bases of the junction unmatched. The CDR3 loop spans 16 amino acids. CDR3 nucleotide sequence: TGTGCCAGCAGCCAGTGGACAGGGGTCCCCCAAGAGACCCAGTACTTC. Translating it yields CASSQWTGVPQETQYF.

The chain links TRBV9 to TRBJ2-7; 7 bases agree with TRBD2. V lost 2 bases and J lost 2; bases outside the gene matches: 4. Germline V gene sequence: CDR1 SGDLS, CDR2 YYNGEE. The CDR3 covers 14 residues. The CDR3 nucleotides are TGTGCCAGCAGCGTCGGAAGCGGGACCTACGAGCAGTACTTC. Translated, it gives CASSVGSGTYEQYF.